Below are 28 T cell receptor beta chains sequenced from a single sample in a study of radiation and T cells in renal cell carcinoma. The time point is: baseline pretreatment blood. The treatment: 15 Gy SBRT to primary tumor, nephrectomy 4 weeks later. Measured with immunoSEQ multiplex PCR; TCRdb has only the in-frame clones, and not every one. Among tens of thousands of clones listed, approximately 80% were seen once. Sequenced material: blood, taken from a patient whose treatment included radiotherapy and nephrectomy. The source of these receptors is a man between 60 and 75 years old with renal cell carcinoma.

The chain employs TRBV27 and TRBJ2-3; D not resolved. This CDR3 contains 14 residues. Germline values: CDR1 MNHEY, CDR2 SMNVEV (reference sequence). Trimming pared 7 bases from V and 8 bases from J, leaving 19 bases between. CDR3 bases: TGTGCCAGCAACTCGCTCGACTCGACCCGTACGCAGTATTTT. This codes for CASNSLDSTRTQYF.

CDR3 amino acids: CASSFFGTTNTGELFF. DNA of the CDR3: TGTGCCAGCAGTTTCTTCGGGACCACTAACACCGGGGAGCTGTTTTTT. The rearrangement links TRBV27 to TRBJ2-2; D could derive from TRBD1 or TRBD2 (5 bases each). The V and J ends lost 3 bases and 2 bases respectively, with 13 bases between them. Germline assignment: CDR1 MNHEY and CDR2 SMNVEV (reference sequence). The CDR3 runs 16 residues.

The rearrangement uses TRBV5-1 and TRBJ1-4; TRBD1 matches at 10 bases. The CDR3 sequence is 14 residues long. With 4 bases clipped from V and 5 bases from J, the junction kept 2 bases outside the gene matches. The germline V gene encodes CDR1 SGHRS and CDR2 YFSETQ. Written as DNA, the CDR3 is TGCGCCAGCAGCACGGGACAGGGGAATGAAAAACTGTTTTTT. Translating gives CASSTGQGNEKLFF.

This clone has a single count. This rearrangement joins TRBV12-2 to TRBJ2-2. TRBV12-2 is described as a pseudogene. This CDR3 is 14 amino acids long. The CDR3 is CASRLEWMVGELFF. The CDR3, as DNA: TGTGCAAGTCGCTTAGAGTGGATGGTCGGGGAGCTGTTTTTT.

The chain employs TRBV5-6 and TRBJ2-5; TRBD1 matches 9 bases. CDR3 size: 15 residues. Germline values: CDR1 SGHDT, CDR2 YYEEEE. V lost 4 bases, J lost 7 bases, and 11 bases stayed unmatched. The CDR3 nucleotides read TGTGCCAGCAGCCCCGGGACAGGGAGGATAAGGACCCAGTACTTC. Its translation: CASSPGTGRIRTQYF.

The chain recombines TRBV5-5 with TRBJ2-2; D ambiguous. This CDR3 comprises 15 residues. Germline V gene sequence: CDR1 SGHKS, CDR2 YYEKEE (reference sequence). V shed 0 bases and J shed 5 bases, with 11 bases lying between them. CDR3 amino acids: CASSLEGFATGELFF. The DNA for the CDR3 is TGTGCCAGCAGCTTGGAGGGATTCGCTACCGGGGAGCTGTTTTTT. Looking up the rest from reference TRBV5-5 and TRBJ2-2 gives the full variable domain: DAGVTQSPTHLIKTRGQQVTLRCSPISGHKSVSWYQQVLGQGPQFIFQYYEKEERGRGNFPDRFSARQFPNYSSELNVNALLLGDSALYLCASSLEGFATGELFFGEGSRLTVL.

The rearrangement joins TRBV5-1 to TRBJ2-1, with 9 bases fitting TRBD2. The CDR3 covers 14 residues. V lost 5 bases to trimming and J lost 5 bases; unmatched junction nucleotides: 5. CDR1 and CDR2 from the germline V gene are SGHRS and YFSETQ. The CDR3 protein is CASSAGGTNNEQFF. The CDR3 nucleotides read TGCGCCAGCAGTGCGGGAGGGACCAACAATGAGCAGTTCTTC. The variable domain in full, completed from reference TRBV5-1 and TRBJ2-1, reads KAGVTQTPRYLIKTRGQQVTLSCSPISGHRSVSWYQQTPGQGLQFLFEYFSETQRNKGNFPGRFSGRQFSNSRSEMNVSTLELGDSALYLCASSAGGTNNEQFFGPGTRLTVL.

J is TRBJ1-4 and V is TRBV4-1; D may be TRBD1 (5 bases). The CDR3 runs to 13 residues. Germline assignment: CDR1 MGHRA and CDR2 YSYEKL. V was clipped by 4 bases and J by 8 bases, with 11 bases between them. CDR3 protein: CASSRGDWEKLFF. The CDR3 nucleotides read TGCGCCAGCAGCCGGGGGGATTGGGAAAAACTGTTTTTT.

This chain uses TRBV28 with TRBJ1-2; 9 positions match TRBD1. Germline CDR1 is MDHEN and CDR2 is SYDVKM. The CDR3 totals 16 residues. With 4 bases clipped from V and 6 bases from J, the junction kept 12 bases outside the gene matches. CDR3 residues: CASSSLGTGRIHGYTF. DNA of the CDR3: TGTGCCAGCAGTTCGCTCGGGACAGGGCGAATACATGGCTACACCTTC.

The J gene is TRBJ2-1, the V gene TRBV19; a weak D match, TRBD2 (6 bases). V gave up 6 bases and J gave up 4 bases, with 13 bases separating them. This CDR3 has 14 residues. Germline CDR1 is LNHDA and CDR2 is SQIVND (reference sequence). This CDR3 is CASRSPGGYNEQFF. Here the CDR3 DNA reads TGTGCCAGTAGATCCCCCGGGGGATACAATGAGCAGTTCTTC.

The rearrangement joins TRBV6-5 to TRBJ2-1; 9 bases align to TRBD2. Trimming took 6 bases from V and 2 from J; bases not matched to a gene: 2. Germline CDR1 and CDR2: MNHEY and SVGAGI. The CDR3 runs to 14 residues. The CDR3: CASSVAGAYNEQFF. Written as DNA, the CDR3 is TGTGCCAGCAGCGTAGCGGGAGCCTACAATGAGCAGTTCTTC.

The rearrangement links TRBV25-1 to TRBJ1-1; a weak D match, TRBD1 (6 bases). The CDR3 length is 16 residues. From germline, CDR1 is MGHDK and CDR2 SYGVNS. Trimming removed 1 base from V and 11 bases from J, with 23 bases in between. CDR3 sequence reads: CASSEFEGHKTSGAFF. For the CDR3, the DNA is TGTGCCAGCAGTGAATTTGAGGGACATAAAACATCGGGGGCTTTCTTT.

The V call is TRBV28, the J call TRBJ1-2; D is perhaps TRBD1 (5 bases). Trimming pared 6 bases from V and 4 bases from J, leaving 18 bases between. CDR1 is MDHEN, CDR2 SYDVKM, per germline. The CDR3 loop spans 15 amino acids. The CDR3 loop reads CASSPTSGGTYGYTF. The CDR3 coding sequence is TGTGCCAGCAGCCCCACGTCTGGGGGGACCTATGGCTACACCTTC.

The chain links TRBV7-2 to TRBJ2-1; 11 bases are shared with TRBD2. The CDR3 length is 19 residues. V was clipped by 2 bases and J by 8 bases; unmatched bases: 17. The germline V gene encodes CDR1 SGHTA and CDR2 FQGNSA. The CDR3 spells CASSLLTGGMVAGGYEQFF. In DNA form, the CDR3 reads TGTGCCAGCAGCTTATTAACAGGGGGAATGGTAGCGGGAGGGTATGAGCAGTTCTTC.

This clone was found once. V gene TRBV5-1 combines with J gene TRBJ2-7; 8 bases agree with TRBD1. V lost 2 bases and J lost 8; bases outside the gene matches: 9. The CDR3 spans 14 residues. CDR1 SGHRS and CDR2 YFSETQ come from the germline V gene. CDR3 in amino acids: CASSLEDRAVQQYF. CDR3 sequence (DNA): TGCGCCAGCAGCTTAGAGGACAGGGCGGTCCAGCAGTACTTC. Supplemented by reference TRBV5-1 and TRBJ2-7, the full variable domain reads KAGVTQTPRYLIKTRGQQVTLSCSPISGHRSVSWYQQTPGQGLQFLFEYFSETQRNKGNFPGRFSGRQFSNSRSEMNVSTLELGDSALYLCASSLEDRAVQQYFGPGTRLTVT.

The V gene is TRBV29-1, the J gene TRBJ2-3, with a possible D match to TRBD1 (6 bases). The ends were cut back, 8 bases at V and 6 bases at J, with 15 bases in the middle. Germline V gives CDR1 SQVTM, CDR2 ANQGSEA. The CDR3 consists of 12 residues. The CDR3 DNA reads as TGCAGCTTCCAGGGGTCGACGGATACGCAGTATTTT. The encoded protein is CSFQGSTDTQYF.

The chain joins TRBV29-1 to TRBJ2-7; D ambiguous. The CDR3 is made up of 12 amino acids. V gave up 0 bases and J gave up 4 bases, with 7 bases separating them. Germline assignment: CDR1 SQVTM and CDR2 ANQGSEA. The CDR3 reads CSVEDLGYEQYF. The CDR3 DNA sequence: TGCAGCGTTGAAGATTTGGGGTACGAGCAGTACTTC.

The rearrangement joins TRBV28 to TRBJ2-7; TRBD2 aligns across 7 bases. Germline CDR1 is MDHEN and CDR2 is SYDVKM. V trimming: 3 bases; J trimming: 6 bases; junction bases outside the gene matches: 5. The CDR3 loop spans 13 amino acids. CDR3 bases: TGTGCCAGCAGTTTTGGGAGGGTCGGCGAGCAGTACTTC. Translating it yields CASSFGRVGEQYF.

This clone was detected only a few times. V and J are TRBV25-1 and TRBJ2-4; no clear D. V lost 1 base and J lost 4, with 5 bases in between. Per the germline V gene, CDR1 is MGHDK and CDR2 is SYGVNS. The CDR3 sequence is 13 residues long. The CDR3 nucleotides are TGTGCCAGCAGTGAATTCTCAAAAAACATTCAGTACTTC. This translates into CASSEFSKNIQYF.

V is TRBV6-5 and J is TRBJ1-2, with D possibly being TRBD1 (6 bases). The V gene lost 0 bases and the J gene lost 4 bases, with 9 bases spanning the gap. This CDR3 has 14 residues. Per the germline V gene, CDR1 is MNHEY and CDR2 is SVGAGI. The CDR3 DNA reads as TGTGCCAGCAGTTACTCGGGGGGGCCCTATGGCTACACCTTC. Residues: CASSYSGGPYGYTF.

The chain links TRBV6-5 to TRBJ1-1; D may be TRBD1 (5 bases). Germline loops: CDR1 MNHEY, CDR2 SVGAGI. V lost 4 bases and J 4 bases, leaving 16 bases between the germline ends. The length of the CDR3 is 15 residues. The CDR3, as DNA: TGTGCCAGCAGTTCACGAGGGGTGGGGGGCACTGAAGCTTTCTTT. Protein: CASSSRGVGGTEAFF.

The chain has TRBV28 and TRBJ1-5, with a weak D call TRBD1 (5 bases). V was cut by 5 bases and J by 2 bases, with 16 bases left in between. The CDR3 spans 16 residues. Germline V CDR1 and CDR2: MDHEN, SYDVKM. The CDR3 region has the DNA TGTGCCAGCAGTCGGGGTCGTAGGGACGGCAATCAGCCCCAGCATTTT. This translates into CASSRGRRDGNQPQHF.

The gene calls are TRBV7-7 and TRBJ2-2; TRBD1 aligns across 8 bases. The CDR3 has 16 amino acids. Per the germline V gene, CDR1 is SSHAT and CDR2 is FNYEAQ (reference sequence). The J segment lost 6 bases and the V segment lost 5 bases, leaving 11 bases of the junction unmatched. In DNA form, the CDR3 reads TGTGCCAGCAGCCAGGGACAGGCCTATGTTCCCGGGGAGCTGTTTTTT. Translating gives CASSQGQAYVPGELFF.

V is TRBV19 and J is TRBJ1-2, with TRBD1 identical over 8 bases. With 3 bases clipped from V and 3 bases from J, the junction kept 6 bases outside the gene matches. Germline V gives CDR1 LNHDA, CDR2 SQIVND (reference sequence). The CDR3 is 15 residues long. The CDR3 bases are TGTGCCAGTAGTATTATCGGACAGGGCGACTATGGCTACACCTTC. Translated: CASSIIGQGDYGYTF. The full variable domain, rest sourced from reference TRBV19 and TRBJ1-2, is DGGITQSPKYLFRKEGQNVTLSCEQNLNHDAMYWYRQDPGQGLRLIYYSQIVNDFQKGDIAEGYSVSREKKESFPLTVTSAQKNPTAFYLCASSIIGQGDYGYTFGSGTRLTVV.

The rearrangement uses TRBV5-1 and TRBJ2-5, with D uncertain. V was pared by 2 bases and J by 3 bases, with 8 bases between. Germline V CDR1 and CDR2: SGHRS, YFSETQ. The length of the CDR3 is 13 residues. This CDR3 reads CASSFSSEETQYF. The CDR3 DNA reads as TGCGCCAGCAGCTTCTCCTCTGAAGAGACCCAGTACTTC.

The chain links TRBV11-2 to TRBJ2-7, with TRBD1 identical over 7 bases. Germline trimming cut 9 bases from V and 5 bases from J; bases unmatched to any gene: 13. The CDR3 contains 14 residues. Germline assignment: CDR1 SGHAT and CDR2 FQNNGV. As DNA, the CDR3 is TGTGCCAGTGCCAGGGACAGATCTCCCCACGAGCAGTACTTC. The encoded protein is CASARDRSPHEQYF.

The chain carries TRBV4-3 and TRBJ1-2, with unresolved D. This CDR3 region has 14 residues. Trimming stripped 0 bases from V and 8 bases from J, with 13 bases between. Per germline, CDR1 LGHNA and CDR2 YSLEER. As DNA, the CDR3 is TGCGCCAGCAGCCAAGATCGGACGGCTTCGGGCTACACCTTC. It translates to CASSQDRTASGYTF.

This clone was counted a single time. V is TRBV5-1 and J is TRBJ2-3; D remains ambiguous. The CDR3 consists of 14 residues. In germline, CDR1 is SGHRS, CDR2 YFSETQ. V lost 4 bases and J 1 base, leaving 10 bases between the germline ends. In DNA, the CDR3 is TGCGCCAGCAGCCCCTACCTGGGCACAGATACGCAGTATTTT. It encodes CASSPYLGTDTQYF.